These T cell receptor beta chains were read from a single sample in a study of molecular identifiers for immune sequencing clone quantification. In TCRdb, the PCR reads were re-called with MiXCR into one record per CDR3 protein. Among 85,000 to 100,000 distinct CDR3 sequences listed, around 24% were seen once. Sequencing was carried out using naive CD8+ T cells from blood, with Jurkat cell RNA spiked in. These receptors were collected from a human donor in good health. Some libraries in this study had Jurkat cell RNA spiked in. Both conserved end residues are trimmed from each CDR3. The order of the fields is V gene, J gene, clone size, CDR3 length, CDR3 protein. For some rows the clone size is stated as once, few or many, or as a class when expanded; others skip it.

v_gene: TRBV7-9; j_gene: TRBJ1-1; abundance: many; len: 11; CDR3aa: ASSFPGDTEAF
v_gene: TRBV19; j_gene: TRBJ2-7; abundance: many; len: 11; CDR3aa: ASSLRGSYEQY
v_gene: TRBV19; j_gene: TRBJ1-5; abundance: few; len: 11; CDR3aa: ASTYASGQPQH
v_gene: TRBV9; j_gene: TRBJ1-4; abundance: NA; len: 13; CDR3aa: ASSASPGYSEKPL
v_gene: TRBV6-4; j_gene: TRBJ2-2; abundance: NA; len: 10; CDR3aa: ASSDSGGELF
v_gene: TRBV5-1; j_gene: TRBJ2-1; abundance: many; len: 14; CDR3aa: ASSPYRRQGAEEQF
v_gene: TRBV6-5; j_gene: TRBJ2-7; abundance: many; len: 15; CDR3aa: ASSYSNPGRISYEQY
v_gene: TRBV12-3/TRBV12-4; j_gene: TRBJ2-6; abundance: many; len: 12; CDR3aa: ASSGANGANVLT
v_gene: TRBV27; j_gene: TRBJ2-7; abundance: many; len: 13; CDR3aa: ASSLTASRSHEQY
v_gene: TRBV19; j_gene: TRBJ2-2; abundance: many; len: 13; CDR3aa: ASSIEYSDTGELF
v_gene: TRBV10-3; j_gene: TRBJ2-5; abundance: NA; len: 13; CDR3aa: AISVYKGLEETQC
v_gene: TRBV5-8; j_gene: TRBJ2-7; abundance: many; len: 12; CDR3aa: ASSLRLGPYEQY
v_gene: TRBV4-3; j_gene: TRBJ1-3; abundance: NA; len: 13; CDR3aa: ASRQDRGGSDTIY
v_gene: TRBV7-9; j_gene: TRBJ2-1; abundance: few; len: 13; CDR3aa: ACRELANNYNEQF
v_gene: TRBV29-1; j_gene: TRBJ2-1; abundance: many; len: 13; CDR3aa: SVEDLAGGPDEQF
v_gene: TRBV12-3/TRBV12-4; j_gene: TRBJ2-1; abundance: many; len: 15; CDR3aa: ASSLPGKSPPYNEQF
v_gene: TRBV7-9; j_gene: TRBJ2-7; abundance: many; len: 13; CDR3aa: ASSLNRSPLYEQY
v_gene: TRBV4-3; j_gene: TRBJ2-2; abundance: NA; len: 12; CDR3aa: ASSQDFGTGELF
v_gene: TRBV11-2; j_gene: TRBJ2-7; abundance: NA; len: 12; CDR3aa: ASSWDRGAYEQY
v_gene: TRBV7-8; j_gene: TRBJ2-1; abundance: many; len: 14; CDR3aa: ASSSSGPSPYNEQF
v_gene: TRBV7-9; j_gene: TRBJ2-7; abundance: NA; len: 11; CDR3aa: ASSSLVSYEQY
v_gene: TRBV28; j_gene: TRBJ2-3; abundance: many; len: 13; CDR3aa: ASSFSGGRTDTQY
v_gene: TRBV9; j_gene: TRBJ2-3; abundance: many; len: 13; CDR3aa: ASSVEEGLADTQY
v_gene: TRBV15; j_gene: TRBJ2-5; abundance: many; len: 12; CDR3aa: ATSRPGVQETQY
v_gene: TRBV13; j_gene: TRBJ2-3; abundance: many; len: 14; CDR3aa: ASSFYGLQGLDTQY
v_gene: TRBV6-4; j_gene: TRBJ1-1; abundance: NA; len: 12; CDR3aa: ASSDTGGGTEAF
v_gene: TRBV9; j_gene: TRBJ1-1; abundance: NA; len: 12; CDR3aa: ASSVGQGYTEAF
v_gene: TRBV7-6; j_gene: TRBJ1-2; abundance: NA; len: 16; CDR3aa: ASSSWPRITAASYGYT
v_gene: TRBV4-2; j_gene: TRBJ2-1; abundance: few; len: 13; CDR3aa: ASSQTQQTYNEQF
v_gene: TRBV6-1; j_gene: TRBJ2-7; abundance: many; len: 11; CDR3aa: ATAGGSSYEQY
v_gene: TRBV30; j_gene: TRBJ2-3; abundance: NA; len: 12; CDR3aa: AWSRAGGTDTQY
v_gene: TRBV7-3; j_gene: TRBJ2-3; abundance: few; len: 11; CDR3aa: ASSLIGADTQY
v_gene: TRBV7-9; j_gene: TRBJ1-2; abundance: many; len: 12; CDR3aa: ASSIVDTNYGYT
v_gene: TRBV20-1; j_gene: TRBJ2-7; abundance: NA; len: 10; CDR3aa: SARAVTSEQY
v_gene: TRBV6-5; j_gene: TRBJ2-4; abundance: NA; len: 12; CDR3aa: ASSYSGARDIQY
v_gene: TRBV4-3; j_gene: TRBJ2-4; abundance: many; len: 12; CDR3aa: ASSHGRGKNIQY
v_gene: TRBV19; j_gene: TRBJ2-7; abundance: few; len: 14; CDR3aa: ASSIEGTASSYEQY
v_gene: TRBV19; j_gene: TRBJ2-6; abundance: few; len: 15; CDR3aa: ASSQDRAPYGANVLT
v_gene: TRBV6-5; j_gene: TRBJ2-1; abundance: NA; len: 12; CDR3aa: ASSLSGEYNEQF
v_gene: TRBV6-2/TRBV6-3; j_gene: TRBJ1-2; abundance: many; len: 14; CDR3aa: ASTETTGQGLYGYT
v_gene: TRBV23-1; j_gene: TRBJ1-5; abundance: many; len: 11; CDR3aa: ASSHQACQPQH
v_gene: TRBV20-1; j_gene: TRBJ2-7; abundance: few; len: 11; CDR3aa: SATHRGPYEQY
v_gene: TRBV5-1; j_gene: TRBJ1-1; abundance: many; len: 13; CDR3aa: ASSPGTDPNTEAF
v_gene: TRBV2; j_gene: TRBJ2-3; abundance: many; len: 14; CDR3aa: ASSERRTGGTDTQY
v_gene: TRBV7-9; j_gene: TRBJ2-1; abundance: NA; len: 14; CDR3aa: ASSPRYRGVNNEQF
v_gene: TRBV24-1; j_gene: TRBJ2-3; abundance: many; len: 14; CDR3aa: ATSGTGLSPTDTQY
v_gene: TRBV7-2; j_gene: TRBJ1-2; abundance: NA; len: 12; CDR3aa: ASSFSKANYGYT
v_gene: TRBV6-2/TRBV6-3; j_gene: TRBJ1-1; abundance: many; len: 16; CDR3aa: ASSYSNAWGSMNTEAF
v_gene: TRBV27; j_gene: TRBJ1-4; abundance: many; len: 12; CDR3aa: ASSPRTGAEKLF
v_gene: TRBV27; j_gene: TRBJ2-3; abundance: many; len: 13; CDR3aa: ASSLYSGATDTQY
v_gene: TRBV5-6; j_gene: TRBJ2-7; abundance: many; len: 13; CDR3aa: ASSPGRSSYYEQY
v_gene: TRBV5-6; j_gene: TRBJ2-7; abundance: many; len: 12; CDR3aa: ASSPGSGPYEQY
v_gene: TRBV29-1; j_gene: TRBJ1-1; abundance: NA; len: 12; CDR3aa: SVEDRTGGTAAF
v_gene: TRBV7-9; j_gene: TRBJ2-7; abundance: many; len: 12; CDR3aa: ASSPKGSGYEQY
v_gene: TRBV4-3; j_gene: TRBJ2-7; abundance: many; len: 13; CDR3aa: ASSQGRGPSYEQY
v_gene: TRBV6-2/TRBV6-3; j_gene: TRBJ2-5; abundance: many; len: 11; CDR3aa: ASSYPVAETQY
v_gene: TRBV11-2; j_gene: TRBJ2-1; abundance: many; len: 13; CDR3aa: ASSLRDRGIDEQF
v_gene: TRBV9; j_gene: TRBJ1-4; abundance: many; len: 16; CDR3aa: ASSPGTGVFATNEKLF
v_gene: TRBV2; j_gene: TRBJ2-2; abundance: many; len: 14; CDR3aa: ASSETGRHLRLELF